Listed here are 28 T cell receptor beta chains from one sample, sequenced in a study of T cells in Graves' hyperthyroidism and ophthalmopathy. The TCR beta CDR3 regions underwent amplification using RNA transcripts as the source. In the first-round RT-PCR of the TCR CDR3, the HTBI primer set was used. TCRdb itself ran the multiplex PCR reads through MiXCR, one entry per CDR3 protein. Altogether 130,000 to 150,000 distinct CDR3 sequences are present, 22% being singletons, with the ten largest covering roughly 73%. Sequencing was done on a sample of blood. Every receptor here comes from a woman in her forties or fifties with Graves' hyperthyroidism that later progressed to Graves' ophthalmopathy.

The chain links TRBV6-1 to TRBJ1-2; D remains ambiguous. Germline V CDR1 and CDR2: MNHNS, SASEGT. Between the trimmed V and J ends, which lost 9 bases and 4 bases, there was a span of 18 bases. There are 14 residues in the CDR3. The CDR3 sequence: CASRTEGASYGYTF. The DNA of the CDR3 is TGTGCCAGTCGGACGGAAGGAGCTTCCTATGGCTACACCTTC.

The chain uses TRBV20-1 and TRBJ1-2; D call uncertain. Trimming stripped 6 bases from V and 4 bases from J, with 12 bases between. Germline V lookup: CDR1 DFQATT, CDR2 SNEGSKA (reference sequence). The CDR3 is 12 amino acids. CDR3 sequence: CSALPQAYGYTF. The CDR3 DNA reads as TGCAGTGCCCTCCCCCAGGCCTATGGCTACACCTTC.

The chain uses TRBV27 and TRBJ1-2; D gene ambiguous. Germline CDR1 is MNHEY and CDR2 is SMNVEV (reference sequence). The length of the CDR3 is 13 residues. The germline V and J ends were trimmed by 6 bases and 4 bases, with 12 bases remaining between them. CDR3 sequence reads: CASSSTVAYGYTF. The CDR3 coding sequence is TGTGCCAGCAGCTCTACAGTAGCCTATGGCTACACCTTC.

The chain has TRBV11-2 and TRBJ2-4; D ambiguous. The CDR3 is 15 residues long. CDR1 is SGHAT, CDR2 FQNNGV, per germline. Trimming cost V 2 bases and J 1 base, with 9 bases left between them. The CDR3 sequence is CASSLQDLAKNIQYF. The CDR3 nucleotides read TGTGCCAGCAGCTTACAGGACCTCGCCAAAAACATTCAGTACTTC. The full variable domain, its missing parts supplied by reference TRBV11-2 and TRBJ2-4, is EAGVAQSPRYKIIEKRQSVAFWCNPISGHATLYWYQQILGQGPKLLIQFQNNGVVDDSQLPKDRFSAERLKGVDSTLKIQPAKLEDSAVYLCASSLQDLAKNIQYFGAGTRLSVL.

This clonotype was counted at least ten times. The chain is built from TRBV11-1 and TRBJ2-7; possibly TRBD1 or TRBD2 for D (6 bases each). The V gene's germline CDR1 is SGHAT and CDR2 FQDESV (reference sequence). The CDR3 runs to 12 residues. V shed 8 bases and J shed 7 bases, with 15 bases lying between them. The CDR3 is CASGLGGSEQYF. Here the CDR3 DNA reads TGTGCCAGCGGATTAGGGGGGTCGGAGCAGTACTTC. The full variable domain, rest sourced from reference TRBV11-1 and TRBJ2-7, is EAEVAQSPRYKITEKSQAVAFWCDPISGHATLYWYRQILGQGPELLVQFQDESVVDDSQLPKDRFSAERLKGVDSTLKIQPAELGDSAMYLCASGLGGSEQYFGPGTRLTVT.

This clonotype was seen more than once but under ten times. This may come from a read error, since a much larger clone is one base off. The rearrangement uses TRBV2 and TRBJ2-5, with 11 bases lining up with TRBD2. The V gene's germline CDR1 is SNHLY and CDR2 FYNNEI. This CDR3 region has 15 residues. J lost 4 bases, V lost 2 bases, and 3 bases had no gene match. CDR3: CASSERGLAGETQYF. CDR3 sequence (DNA): TGTGCCAGCAGTGAAAGAGGACTAGCGGGAGAGACCCAGTACTTC.

J is TRBJ2-5 and V is TRBV5-1; TRBD1 matches 11 bases. This CDR3 spans 17 amino acids. With 0 bases clipped from V and 5 bases from J, the junction kept 9 bases outside the gene matches. Germline V lookup: CDR1 SGHRS, CDR2 YFSETQ. Here the CDR3 reads CASSLAFGQGAWETQYF. The DNA of the CDR3 is TGCGCCAGCAGCTTGGCCTTCGGACAGGGGGCGTGGGAGACCCAGTACTTC.

This chain connects TRBV6-2 or TRBV6-3 to TRBJ2-2, with no clear D. This CDR3 spans 13 amino acids. CDR1 is MNHEY, CDR2 SVGEGT, per germline. The V gene lost 0 bases and the J gene lost 9 bases, with 8 bases spanning the gap. The CDR3 region is CASSYSNGRELFF. The CDR3 DNA follows: TGTGCCAGCAGTTACTCAAACGGGCGGGAGCTGTTTTTT.

There are many counts of this clonotype. This rearrangement joins TRBV6-1 to TRBJ2-7; the match to TRBD1 covers 7 bases. The CDR3 spans 16 residues. V shed 2 bases and J 2 bases; nucleotides not matched to a gene: 9. Germline CDR1 MNHNS, CDR2 SASEGT. The CDR3 reads CASSEFVRDRAYEQYF. The CDR3 nucleotides read TGTGCCAGCAGTGAATTCGTCCGGGACAGAGCCTACGAGCAGTACTTC.

This clonotype was observed a handful of times. This chain joins TRBV19 and TRBJ1-1; 8 nucleotides line up with TRBD1. CDR1 and CDR2 from the germline V gene are LNHDA and SQIVND (reference sequence). The CDR3 runs to 13 residues. Trimming cost V 6 bases and J 5 bases; bases outside gene matches: 5. CDR3 protein: CASSVTGGTEAFF. The CDR3 coding sequence is TGTGCCAGTAGCGTAACAGGGGGAACTGAAGCTTTCTTT.

This clonotype showed up many times. V usage is TRBV27 and J usage is TRBJ1-2, with 7 positions matching TRBD1. V shed 4 bases, J shed 8 bases, and the junction held 4 bases outside the gene matches. CDR3 length: 12 amino acids. In germline, CDR1 is MNHEY, CDR2 SMNVEV (reference sequence). CDR3 DNA: TGTGCCAGCAGTTATGCAGGGGGAGGCTACACCTTC. Its translation is CASSYAGGGYTF.

The chain recombines TRBV5-5 with TRBJ2-7, with 9 bases lining up with TRBD1. The CDR3 is made up of 15 amino acids. After removal of 0 bases from V and 0 bases from J, the junction contained 1 base not matched to a gene. Per the germline V gene, CDR1 is SGHKS and CDR2 is YYEKEE (reference sequence). The CDR3 reads CASSLGTGDSYEQYF. The CDR3 nucleotides read TGTGCCAGCAGCTTGGGGACAGGGGACTCCTACGAGCAGTACTTC.

This clonotype turned up a few times. The genes are TRBV10-3 and TRBJ2-7, with D possibly TRBD1 on 7 matching bases. V lost 6 bases and J lost 2, with 17 bases in between. The CDR3 contains 15 residues. CDR1 ENHRY and CDR2 SYGVKD come from the germline V gene. CDR3 nucleotides: TGTGCCATCAGCACACCAGGGGGGTCGACCTACGAGCAGTACTTC. As protein: CAISTPGGSTYEQYF.

There are many counts of this clonotype. The chain is built from TRBV3-1 and TRBJ2-7; D possibly corresponds to TRBD2 (6 bases). Trimming removed 1 base at V and 4 bases at J, with 20 bases between. The CDR3 runs 17 residues. The V gene's germline CDR1 is LGHDT and CDR2 YNNKEL (reference sequence). The CDR3 DNA is TGTGCCAGCAGCCAAGGTTCGGTTCCCCTCCGGGGGTACGAGCAGTACTTC. Encoded protein: CASSQGSVPLRGYEQYF.

This clonotype was seen many times. The chain joins TRBV7-8 to TRBJ2-3, with D tentatively TRBD2 (6 bases). V lost 5 bases, J lost 4 bases, and 13 bases lay in between. Germline lookup yields CDR1 SGHVS and CDR2 FQNEAQ. The CDR3 runs 14 residues. The chain's CDR3 is CASSPRDSPDTQYF. CDR3 nucleotide sequence: TGTGCCAGCAGCCCCCGGGACTCCCCAGATACGCAGTATTTT.

The chain uses TRBV6-1 and TRBJ2-7, with D uncertain. The CDR3 runs to 16 residues. The germline V gene encodes CDR1 MNHNS and CDR2 SASEGT. The germline V and J ends were trimmed by 2 bases and 12 bases, with 26 bases remaining between them. CDR3 loop: CASSEPGSSVSTRRYF. The DNA of the CDR3 is TGTGCCAGCAGTGAACCGGGCAGCTCCGTTTCTACGAGAAGGTACTTC.

This clonotype was counted ten times or more. This sequence joins TRBV18 and TRBJ2-7, with 7 nucleotides matching TRBD1. J lost 6 bases, V lost 3 bases, and 14 bases had no gene match. The CDR3 runs to 16 residues. Germline V gene sequence: CDR1 KGHSH, CDR2 LQKENI. The CDR3 spells CASSPPRRQGPPEQYF. Written as DNA, the CDR3 is TGTGCCAGCTCACCGCCCCGGAGACAGGGTCCCCCCGAGCAGTACTTC. The whole variable domain, remainder taken from reference TRBV18 and TRBJ2-7, is NAGVMQNPRHLVRRRGQEARLRCSPMKGHSHVYWYRQLPEEGLKFMVYLQKENIIDESGMPKERFSAEFPKEGPSILRIQQVVRGDSAAYFCASSPPRRQGPPEQYFGPGTRLTVT.

V and J are TRBV6-1 and TRBJ2-4; 7 positions match TRBD1. The germline CDR1 and CDR2 sequences are MNHNS and SASEGT. The trim removed 6 bases at V and 0 bases at J, leaving 8 bases unmatched. There are 16 residues in the CDR3. Here the CDR3 reads CASRGTGAPAKNIQYF. For the CDR3, the DNA is TGTGCCAGCAGGGGAACAGGGGCCCCAGCCAAAAACATTCAGTACTTC.

This clonotype has just a few counts. V and J are TRBV27 and TRBJ2-7; 7 bases agree with TRBD2. Germline V CDR1 and CDR2: MNHEY, SMNVEV (reference sequence). The length of the CDR3 is 17 residues. Losses at the gene ends were 4 bases for V and 0 bases for J; bases not matched to a gene: 12. The CDR3 DNA reads as TGTGCCAGCAGTTCATTCCTGAGCGGGAAGCCCTCCTACGAGCAGTACTTC. It codes for CASSSFLSGKPSYEQYF.

This clonotype was recorded many times. The CDR3 spells CASREGDRSDTEAFF. Written as DNA, the CDR3 is TGTGCCAGCAGGGAAGGGGATAGATCGGACACTGAAGCTTTCTTT. The chain is built from TRBV27 and TRBJ1-1, with TRBD1 as a possible D gene (5 bases). The CDR3 is 15 residues long. V lost 6 bases and J 3 bases, leaving 17 bases between the germline ends. CDR1 MNHEY and CDR2 SMNVEV come from the germline V gene (reference sequence).

This clonotype was recorded many times. The chain has TRBV5-8 and TRBJ2-1; weak D call: TRBD1 (7 bases). V lost 4 bases and J 2 bases, leaving 13 bases between the germline ends. Germline-derived CDR1 and CDR2 are SGHTS and YDEGEE. This CDR3 contains 15 residues. The CDR3 DNA follows: TGTGCCAGCAGCGCGCGGGGACAGCCCTACAATGAGCAGTTCTTC. Amino acid sequence: CASSARGQPYNEQFF.

This clonotype was detected ten times or more. The chain uses TRBV3-1 and TRBJ2-7, with D uncertain. Germline CDR1 reads LGHDT; CDR2 reads YNNKEL (reference sequence). CDR3 length: 13 residues. Between the trimmed V and J ends, which lost 1 base and 6 bases, there was a span of 10 bases. CDR3 amino acids: CASSQGERTEQYF. The CDR3 nucleotides read TGTGCCAGCAGCCAAGGGGAACGTACCGAGCAGTACTTC.

This clonotype was picked up many times. The chain carries TRBV5-1 and TRBJ1-1; 7 positions agree with TRBD1. The CDR3 loop spans 15 amino acids. The V gene end was trimmed by 4 bases and the J gene end by 1 base; junction bases not matched to a gene: 7. Germline V lookup: CDR1 SGHRS, CDR2 YFSETQ. CDR3 region: CASSARGRWNTEAFF. DNA of the CDR3: TGCGCCAGCAGCGCCAGGGGGAGATGGAACACTGAAGCTTTCTTT.

The CDR3 DNA reads TGCAGTGCTAGGCATCCCACGGGCAAAAAAGCTTTCTTT. The encoded protein is CSARHPTGKKAFF. The chain is built from TRBV20-1 and TRBJ1-1; D is uncertain. Germline CDR1 is DFQATT and CDR2 is SNEGSKA (reference sequence). There are 13 residues in the CDR3. Trimming stripped 3 bases from V and 9 bases from J, with 17 bases between.

In its sample, this clonotype was seen many times. The chain combines TRBV3-1 with TRBJ2-3, with 9 bases lining up with TRBD2. The germline V gene has CDR1 LGHDT and CDR2 YNNKEL (reference sequence). V lost 3 bases to trimming and J lost 7 bases; unmatched junction nucleotides: 11. The CDR3 runs to 16 residues. The CDR3 DNA is TGTGCCAGCAGCCAGGATACTGCTAGCGGGATGTATACGCAGTATTTT. Translation: CASSQDTASGMYTQYF.

V is TRBV20-1 and J is TRBJ1-1; 8 bases align to TRBD1. Losses at the gene ends were 4 bases for V and 0 bases for J; bases not matched to a gene: 7. This CDR3 region has 15 residues. Germline V gene lookup returns CDR1 DFQATT and CDR2 SNEGSKA (reference sequence). The CDR3 DNA sequence: TGCAGTGCTAACGGACAGGGCGGAATGAACACTGAAGCTTTCTTT. Translation: CSANGQGGMNTEAFF.

This clonotype came up many times. V usage is TRBV11-1 and J usage is TRBJ2-7; D gene ambiguous. Germline lookup yields CDR1 SGHAT and CDR2 FQDESV (reference sequence). This CDR3 comprises 12 residues. The V and J ends lost 2 bases and 2 bases respectively, with 4 bases between them. The chain's CDR3 is CASSLSTYEQYF. DNA of the CDR3: TGTGCCAGCAGCTTATCTACCTACGAGCAGTACTTC.

This clonotype turned up a few times. The CDR3 protein is CAWSNRIDQPQHF. In DNA, the CDR3 is TGTGCCTGGAGTAACAGGATTGATCAGCCCCAGCATTTT. The chain carries TRBV30 and TRBJ1-5; a possible D gene is TRBD1 (5 bases). This CDR3 contains 13 residues. Trimming shortened V by 2 bases and J by 5 bases, and 10 bases separated the two germline ends. Germline V CDR1 and CDR2: GTSNPN, SVGIG (reference sequence).